The 25 T cell receptor beta chains below all came from one sample that was sequenced in a study of blood T cell repertoires in COVID-19. Clones were read by immunoSEQ multiplex PCR, and TCRdb kept only the in-frame ones, dropping some. The sample lists 95,000 to 110,000 clones; over 60% were seen once. Sample: peripheral blood. The receptor set was obtained from a man aged 70 or older with acute or convalescent COVID-19.

The chain joins TRBV6-1 to TRBJ2-5; no firm D call. CDR1 MNHNS and CDR2 SASEGT come from the germline V gene. This CDR3 is built from 13 residues. V lost 1 base, J lost 7 bases, and 10 bases lay in between. This CDR3 reads CASSEDLGPTQYF. The CDR3 DNA follows: TGTGCCAGCAGTGAAGATTTGGGCCCGACCCAGTACTTC.

The chain employs TRBV19 and TRBJ1-4; no definite D call. CDR1 LNHDA and CDR2 SQIVND come from the germline V gene (reference sequence). The CDR3 consists of 14 residues. Trimming stripped 9 bases from V and 8 bases from J, with 19 bases between. As DNA, the CDR3 is TGTGCCAGCAGAATTCGGGGAGGTCAGGAAAAACTGTTTTTT. This gives the protein CASRIRGGQEKLFF.

This clone has just one count. Mismatch with germline at one junction end may stem from a read error. The chain is built from TRBV7-7 and TRBJ2-5; D remains unclear. The CDR3 runs 16 residues. Germline CDR1 reads SSHAT; CDR2 reads FNYEAQ (reference sequence). The CDR3 protein is CASSLGSPGSAETQYF. CDR3 coding DNA: TGTGCTAGCAGCTTAGGATCCCCCGGCTCAGCGGAGACCCAGTACTTC.

The chain is built from TRBV18 and TRBJ1-3; the D is unclear. Trimming pared 6 bases from V and 2 bases from J, leaving 8 bases between. Looked up from germline, CDR1 is KGHSH and CDR2 is LQKENI. This CDR3 spans 13 amino acids. CDR3 protein: CASSRGAGNTIYF. In DNA form, the CDR3 reads TGTGCCAGCTCTCGCGGTGCTGGAAACACCATATATTTT.

This chain connects TRBV6-1 to TRBJ2-1; TRBD2 is a possible D gene (6 bases). Deletions cut 3 bases from V and 9 bases from J, with 18 bases between. CDR1 is MNHNS and CDR2 is SASEGT in the germline V gene. This CDR3 is built from 15 residues. Here the CDR3 DNA reads TGTGCCAGCAGTGAGGGAAGCGGGCCACTAAGTGAGCAGTTCTTC. Translation: CASSEGSGPLSEQFF.

The rearrangement links TRBV5-6 to TRBJ1-5, with D maybe TRBD1 (5 bases). CDR1 is SGHDT and CDR2 is YYEEEE in the germline V gene. The V end was cut by 5 bases, the J end by 0 bases, with 9 bases between. This CDR3 is built from 14 residues. The CDR3 bases are TGTGCCAGCAGTGGGGCAGATAGCAATCAGCCCCAGCATTTT. This codes for CASSGADSNQPQHF.

The V call is TRBV7-3, the J call TRBJ2-7, with D perhaps TRBD1 (5 bases). The CDR3 is 13 amino acids. CDR1 is SGHTA, CDR2 FQGTGA, per germline. V was clipped by 2 bases and J by 4 bases, with 9 bases between them. The CDR3 is CASSLSSGYEQYF. CDR3 bases: TGTGCCAGCAGCTTATCATCAGGGTACGAGCAGTACTTC.

The V call is TRBV9, the J call TRBJ2-2; 8 bases map to TRBD2. Per germline, CDR1 SGDLS and CDR2 YYNGEE. The length of the CDR3 is 15 residues. V was pared by 3 bases and J by 3 bases, with 4 bases of the junction left unmatched. CDR3 in DNA: TGTGCCAGCAGCGGCCCGGGAGGGGACACCGGGGAGCTGTTTTTT. Residues: CASSGPGGDTGELFF.

The V call is TRBV7-8, the J call TRBJ2-5; 7 bases align to TRBD1. J lost 6 bases, V lost 5 bases, and 15 bases had no gene match. Per the germline V gene, CDR1 is SGHVS and CDR2 is FQNEAQ. The CDR3 spans 16 residues. CDR3 DNA: TGTGCCAGCAGCCTCCGACCTGAACAGGGGAGAAAGACCCAGTACTTC. Its protein is CASSLRPEQGRKTQYF.

This clone appeared once. The V and J genes are TRBV7-9 and TRBJ2-1; 9 positions match TRBD1. The CDR3 covers 15 residues. V trimming: 1 base; J trimming: 5 bases; junction bases outside the gene matches: 3. Germline V gene sequence: CDR1 SEHNR, CDR2 FQNEAQ (reference sequence). Here the CDR3 reads CASSLVDRGNNEQFF. In DNA, the CDR3 is TGTGCCAGCAGCTTAGTGGACAGGGGAAACAATGAGCAGTTCTTC. The entire variable domain, with the rest obtained from reference TRBV7-9 and TRBJ2-1, is as follows: DTGVSQNPRHKITKRGQNVTFRCDPISEHNRLYWYRQTLGQGPEFLTYFQNEAQLEKSRLLSDRFSAERPKGSFSTLEIQRTEQGDSAMYLCASSLVDRGNNEQFFGPGTRLTVL.

The V call is TRBV27, the J call TRBJ1-6; D unresolved. This CDR3 is 14 amino acids long. Deletions cut 4 bases from V and 4 bases from J, with 8 bases between. Germline-derived CDR1 and CDR2 are MNHEY and SMNVEV (reference sequence). The CDR3 region is CASSSGSYNSPLHF. In nucleotides, the CDR3 is TGTGCCAGCAGTTCCGGGTCTTATAATTCACCCCTCCACTTT.

The V and J genes are TRBV2 and TRBJ2-7, with D uncertain. V was trimmed by 4 bases and J by 0 bases, leaving 7 bases between them. Looked up from germline, CDR1 is SNHLY and CDR2 is FYNNEI. The CDR3 covers 13 residues. The CDR3 region has the DNA TGTGCCAGCAGTGTACAATTCTCCTACGAGCAGTACTTC. This translates into CASSVQFSYEQYF.

The rearrangement uses TRBV20-1 and TRBJ1-1; 7 bases match TRBD1. With V trimmed by 3 bases and J by 10 bases, 5 bases remained unmatched. The CDR3 loop spans 11 amino acids. In germline, CDR1 is DFQATT, CDR2 SNEGSKA (reference sequence). CDR3 nucleotides: TGCAGTGCTAGGTCCCACAGGGGAGCTTTCTTT. Translation gives CSARSHRGAFF.

This chain links TRBV4-3 with TRBJ1-2; possible D gene TRBD1, 5 bases. The CDR3 extends over 18 amino acids. Germline V gives CDR1 LGHNA, CDR2 YSLEER. Trimming removed 0 bases at V and 5 bases at J, with 22 bases between. The CDR3 region is CASSQDPNPGRVEYGYTF. CDR3 DNA: TGCGCCAGCAGCCAAGATCCTAATCCAGGCAGGGTAGAGTATGGCTACACCTTC.

The V gene is TRBV19, the J gene TRBJ1-3, with D perhaps TRBD1 (5 bases). The ends were cut back, 5 bases at V and 0 bases at J, with 20 bases in the middle. This CDR3 spans 18 amino acids. Germline V gene sequence: CDR1 LNHDA, CDR2 SQIVND (reference sequence). The CDR3 loop is CASSLRGGDLSSGNTIYF. The CDR3 nucleotides are TGTGCCAGTAGTCTCCGTGGGGGGGACTTAAGCTCTGGAAACACCATATATTTT. Full variable domain (remainder filled in from reference TRBV19 and TRBJ1-3): DGGITQSPKYLFRKEGQNVTLSCEQNLNHDAMYWYRQDPGQGLRLIYYSQIVNDFQKGDIAEGYSVSREKKESFPLTVTSAQKNPTAFYLCASSLRGGDLSSGNTIYFGEGSWLTVV.

This chain uses TRBV21-1 with TRBJ2-3; the DNA was not compared with TRBD2, the D call given in the table. TRBV21-1 is annotated as a pseudogene. The CDR3 is made up of 15 amino acids. The DNA of the CDR3 is TGTGCCAGCAGCAAACCGAGGGGGGGCGCAGATACGCAGTATTTT. It yields the protein CASSKPRGGADTQYF.

The CDR3 DNA reads as TGTGCCAGCTCACCGTCAGGGTCAAGGCAGCCCCAGCATTTT. It specifies CASSPSGSRQPQHF. The chain uses TRBV18 and TRBJ1-5, with D perhaps TRBD1 (5 bases). CDR3 length equals 14 residues. Germline loops: CDR1 KGHSH, CDR2 LQKENI. Trimming removed 3 bases at V and 7 bases at J, with 13 bases between.

The gene calls are TRBV10-3 and TRBJ1-1, with a possible D match to TRBD1 (5 bases). The CDR3 totals 14 residues. V lost 6 bases to trimming and J lost 3 bases, with 14 bases between them. The germline gives CDR1 ENHRY, CDR2 SYGVKD. CDR3 bases: TGTGCCATCAGCCCCTCGGGGGGGGACACTGAAGCTTTCTTT. This translates into CAISPSGGDTEAFF.

This clone has just a few counts. The chain is built from TRBV3-1 (or the pseudogene TRBV3-2) and TRBJ2-3; D possibly corresponds to TRBD2 (7 bases). This CDR3 spans 18 amino acids. V was clipped by 3 bases and J by 7 bases, with 26 bases between them. Looked up from germline, CDR1 is LGHDT and CDR2 is YNNKEL (reference sequence). CDR3 sequence reads: CASSQDNRGGRPTYTQYF. The CDR3 DNA reads as TGTGCCAGCAGCCAGGATAACCGCGGGGGCCGCCCTACCTATACGCAGTATTTT.

The V and J genes are TRBV7-2 and TRBJ1-1; D might be TRBD1 (5 bases). Germline V CDR1 and CDR2: SGHTA, FQGNSA. The CDR3 is 15 amino acids. The V end lost 1 base, the J end lost 1 base, and 10 bases lay between the germline ends. CDR3 in DNA: TGTGCCAGCAGCTTAGAGGGGAATCCGAACACTGAAGCTTTCTTT. This encodes CASSLEGNPNTEAFF.

A word on this clone: This sample also contains other DNA sequences that code for the same CDR3. The rearrangement uses TRBV19 and TRBJ1-3; 8 bases map to TRBD1. Germline trimming cut 4 bases from V and 3 bases from J; bases unmatched to any gene: 2. In germline, CDR1 is LNHDA, CDR2 SQIVND (reference sequence). This CDR3 has 14 amino acids. The CDR3 spells CASSTGQGGNTIYF. DNA for the CDR3: TGTGCCAGTAGTACAGGACAGGGTGGAAACACCATATATTTT.

V is TRBV11-3 and J is TRBJ2-3; 9 bases are a match to TRBD1. The germline V gene has CDR1 SGHNT and CDR2 YENEEA. The CDR3 has 15 amino acids. Trimming removed 5 bases from V and 6 bases from J; junction bases left unmatched: 9. The CDR3 reads CASSGRDREGDTQYF. As DNA, the CDR3 is TGTGCCAGCAGCGGCCGGGACAGGGAGGGCGATACGCAGTATTTT.

The chain recombines TRBV4-1 with TRBJ2-2; D is perhaps TRBD1 (5 bases). The length of the CDR3 is 13 residues. Germline V gives CDR1 MGHRA, CDR2 YSYEKL. V dropped 3 bases and J dropped 8 bases, with 10 bases sitting between them. The CDR3 loop reads CASSQDNGGELFF. CDR3 nucleotide sequence: TGCGCCAGCAGCCAGGACAATGGAGGGGAGCTGTTTTTT.

This chain links TRBV9 with TRBJ1-2; 7 bases line up with TRBD1. Germline CDR1 SGDLS, CDR2 YYNGEE. After removal of 2 bases from V and 5 bases from J, the junction contained 9 bases not matched to a gene. The length of the CDR3 is 15 residues. CDR3 DNA sequence: TGTGCCAGCAGCGTCGAAGAGGGGGCGATGTATGGCTACACCTTC. Residues: CASSVEEGAMYGYTF.

The chain uses TRBV2 and TRBJ2-7, with D unclear. The germline V gene encodes CDR1 SNHLY and CDR2 FYNNEI. CDR3 length: 11 residues. The ends were cut back, 7 bases at V and 4 bases at J, with 8 bases in the middle. The CDR3 bases are TGTGCCAGCACCTCCCGGTACGAGCAGTACTTC. Its translation: CASTSRYEQYF.